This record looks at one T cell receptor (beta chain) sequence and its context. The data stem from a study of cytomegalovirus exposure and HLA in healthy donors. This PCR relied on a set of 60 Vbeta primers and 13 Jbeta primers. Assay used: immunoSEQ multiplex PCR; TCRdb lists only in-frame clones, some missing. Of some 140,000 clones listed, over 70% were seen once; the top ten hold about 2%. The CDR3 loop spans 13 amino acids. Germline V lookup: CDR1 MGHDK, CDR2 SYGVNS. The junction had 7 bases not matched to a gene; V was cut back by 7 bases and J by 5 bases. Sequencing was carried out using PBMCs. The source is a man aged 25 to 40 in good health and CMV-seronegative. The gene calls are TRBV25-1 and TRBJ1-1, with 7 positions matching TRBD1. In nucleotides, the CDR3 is TGTGCCAGCACCGTGACAGGGACTACTGAAGCTTTCTTT. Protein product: CASTVTGTTEAFF. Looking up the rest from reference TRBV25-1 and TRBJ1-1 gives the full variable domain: EADIYQTPRYLVIGTGKKITLECSQTMGHDKMYWYQQDPGMELHLIHYSYGVNSTEKGDLSSESTVSRIRTEHFPLTLESARPSHTSQYLCASTVTGTTEAFFGQGTRLTVV.